This entry lists 25 T cell receptor beta chains sequenced from one sample in a study of blood T cell repertoires in COVID-19. Data came from immunoSEQ multiplex PCR; TCRdb stores just in-frame clones and leaves some out. The data contain 250,000 to 350,000 clones, 85% to 90% of them singletons. The sample taken for sequencing was peripheral blood. The receptors derive from a woman in her 30s with COVID-19, enrolled during active disease.

This clone turned up a few times. The chain has TRBV28 and TRBJ2-3; a possible D gene is TRBD2 (5 bases). Trimming left V 4 bases short and J 0 bases short, with 14 bases between. The CDR3 has 16 amino acids. Germline V gene data show CDR1 as MDHEN and CDR2 as SYDVKM. The CDR3 here is CASSSLPGGSTDTQYF. Here the CDR3 DNA reads TGTGCCAGCAGTTCTCTGCCGGGCGGGAGCACAGATACGCAGTATTTT.

Note on this clone: The same CDR3 also results from other DNA sequences found in this sample. This rearrangement joins TRBV6-5 to TRBJ1-5, with a tentative D call TRBD1 (6 bases). Trimming removed 6 bases at V and 4 bases at J, with 10 bases between. The CDR3 is 13 residues long. Germline loops: CDR1 MNHEY, CDR2 SVGAGI. CDR3 DNA: TGTGCCAGCAGGCGTACAGGGAATCAGCCCCAGCATTTT. It translates to CASRRTGNQPQHF.

CDR3 sequence reads: CASRLGGGERNEQFF. The CDR3 coding sequence is TGCGCCAGCAGATTAGGGGGAGGGGAAAGGAATGAGCAGTTCTTC. The J gene is TRBJ2-1, the V gene TRBV5-1, with D possibly being TRBD2 (7 bases). Germline CDR1 and CDR2: SGHRS and YFSETQ. The CDR3 is made up of 15 amino acids. Trimming stripped 5 bases from V and 7 bases from J, with 19 bases between.

This clone was detected only once. The J gene is TRBJ2-7, the V gene TRBV6-5; 8 nucleotides align to TRBD1. The CDR3 has 15 residues. Germline CDR1 and CDR2: MNHEY and SVGAGI. V trimming: 0 bases; J trimming: 0 bases; junction bases outside the gene matches: 1. CDR3 nucleotide sequence: TGTGCCAGCAGTTACTCGGGACAGGCCTCCTACGAGCAGTACTTC. This gives the protein CASSYSGQASYEQYF.

The chain carries TRBV5-1 and TRBJ2-7; TRBD1 is a possible D gene (5 bases). The germline V gene has CDR1 SGHRS and CDR2 YFSETQ. Trimming took off 4 bases at V and 3 bases at J, with 8 bases between the two ends. This CDR3 region has 12 residues. CDR3 region: CASSDSFYEQYF. CDR3 bases: TGCGCCAGCAGCGACAGTTTCTACGAGCAGTACTTC.

The chain carries TRBV30 and TRBJ1-4, with D tentatively TRBD1 (5 bases). The CDR3 totals 13 residues. With 1 base removed from V and 3 bases from J, the gap between germline ends came to 6 bases. Germline V gene data show CDR1 as GTSNPN and CDR2 as SVGIG (reference sequence). This chain's CDR3 is CAWSGQSNEKLFF. The CDR3 nucleotides are TGTGCCTGGAGTGGACAGTCTAATGAAAAACTGTTTTTT.

The chain joins TRBV28 to TRBJ2-7, with TRBD2 matching 7 bases. Unmatched junction bases numbered 5, after V lost 7 bases and J lost 2 bases. Per the germline V gene, CDR1 is MDHEN and CDR2 is SYDVKM. The CDR3 is 13 residues long. The CDR3 nucleotides read TGTGCCAGCATCCCTAGCGGCGCCTACGAGCAGTACTTC. This gives the protein CASIPSGAYEQYF. The whole variable domain, filled in from reference TRBV28 and TRBJ2-7, reads DVKVTQSSRYLVKRTGEKVFLECVQDMDHENMFWYRQDPGLGLRLIYFSYDVKMKEKGDIPEGYSVSREKKERFSLILESASTNQTSMYLCASIPSGAYEQYFGPGTRLTVT.

V gene TRBV9 combines with J gene TRBJ1-6; D is undetermined. Germline V CDR1 and CDR2: SGDLS, YYNGEE. Trimming took 0 bases from V and 5 from J, leaving 9 bases between them. The CDR3 totals 15 residues. This chain's CDR3 is CASSVGAANNSPLHF. In DNA, the CDR3 is TGTGCCAGCAGCGTAGGGGCAGCCAATAATTCACCCCTCCACTTT.

This clone showed up just once. The rearrangement uses TRBV4-3 and TRBJ2-7, with 7 bases identical to TRBD1. With V trimmed by 1 base and J by 3 bases, 9 bases remained unmatched. The CDR3 runs to 16 residues. CDR1 is LGHNA and CDR2 is YSLEER in the germline V gene. CDR3 loop: CASSQGARTGVYEQYF. The CDR3 DNA reads TGCGCCAGCAGCCAAGGGGCGCGAACAGGGGTCTACGAGCAGTACTTC.

This chain uses TRBV2 with TRBJ1-2; 7 bases line up with TRBD1. Germline CDR1 is SNHLY and CDR2 is FYNNEI. V shed 6 bases and J 4 bases; nucleotides not matched to a gene: 5. This CDR3 spans 13 amino acids. This chain's CDR3 is CASSRDSSYGYTF. The CDR3 coding sequence is TGTGCCAGCAGCAGGGACAGCTCCTATGGCTACACCTTC.

This clone was seen a handful of times. The V call is TRBV25-1, the J call TRBJ2-1, with 8 nucleotides matching TRBD1. The ends lost 5 bases at V and 4 bases at J; junction bases unmatched: 10. Germline V CDR1 and CDR2: MGHDK, SYGVNS. The CDR3 is 16 amino acids. CDR3 sequence: CASSPPRTGLYNEQFF. CDR3 nucleotide sequence: TGTGCCAGCAGTCCACCTAGGACAGGGCTGTACAATGAGCAGTTCTTC.

The V and J genes are TRBV18 and TRBJ2-7, with TRBD2 identical over 16 bases. The germline CDR1 and CDR2 sequences are KGHSH and LQKENI. V shed 6 bases, J shed 3 bases, and the junction held 11 bases outside the gene matches. The CDR3 runs 18 residues. CDR3: CASSQGTSGRALDYEQYF. In DNA, the CDR3 is TGTGCCAGCTCTCAGGGGACTAGCGGGAGGGCCCTCGACTACGAGCAGTACTTC.

This clone came up once. The chain links TRBV7-3 to TRBJ2-2; D perhaps matches TRBD1 (6 bases). Trimming took 5 bases from V and 7 from J, leaving 17 bases between them. The CDR3 length is 15 residues. Germline CDR1 is SGHTA and CDR2 is FQGTGA. The CDR3 coding sequence is TGTGCCAGCAGCATCCGACAGGCCGGGATCGGGGAGCTGTTTTTT. Translation gives CASSIRQAGIGELFF.

The chain employs TRBV4-3 and TRBJ2-7, with 8 bases matching TRBD1. CDR3 length: 15 residues. The J segment lost 0 bases and the V segment lost 4 bases, leaving 5 bases of the junction unmatched. Germline V CDR1 and CDR2: LGHNA, YSLEER. The CDR3 DNA is TGCGCCAGCAGCCGGGGACAGGACGCCTCCTACGAGCAGTACTTC. Amino acids: CASSRGQDASYEQYF.

This clone has just a few counts. V usage is TRBV18 and J usage is TRBJ1-4; the match to TRBD1 covers 8 bases. J gave up 6 bases and V 5 bases, and 5 bases lay outside the gene matches. Germline-derived CDR1 and CDR2 are KGHSH and LQKENI. This CDR3 is built from 14 residues. The CDR3 is CASSAGGIDEKLFF. CDR3 nucleotides: TGTGCCAGCTCAGCAGGGGGCATTGATGAAAAACTGTTTTTT.

The chain joins TRBV4-1 to TRBJ2-5; D remains ambiguous. CDR1 and CDR2 from the germline V gene are MGHRA and YSYEKL. This CDR3 region has 13 residues. V lost 2 bases and J 5 bases, leaving 9 bases between the germline ends. The CDR3 protein is CASSQFFRETQYF. CDR3 DNA sequence: TGCGCCAGCAGCCAATTTTTCAGGGAGACCCAGTACTTC.

This chain uses TRBV6-1 with TRBJ1-2; 7 nucleotides line up with TRBD1. Germline V CDR1 and CDR2: MNHNS, SASEGT. V was clipped by 3 bases and J by 7 bases; unmatched bases: 8. The CDR3 is 14 residues long. CDR3 region: CASSDPDRAAGYTF. The CDR3 bases are TGTGCCAGCAGTGATCCAGACAGGGCCGCTGGCTACACCTTC.

This chain uses TRBV6-2 or TRBV6-3 with TRBJ2-7; 8 nucleotides align to TRBD1. Trimming cost V 1 base and J 0 bases; bases outside gene matches: 2. This CDR3 is built from 15 residues. Germline CDR1 is MNHEY and CDR2 is SVGEGT. The CDR3 loop is CASSYWTGSSYEQYF. In nucleotides, the CDR3 is TGTGCCAGCAGTTACTGGACAGGGAGCTCCTACGAGCAGTACTTC.

The chain joins TRBV6-5 to TRBJ1-4; D is unresolved. This CDR3 has 14 amino acids. V was trimmed by 5 bases and J by 4 bases, leaving 11 bases between them. Germline CDR1 reads MNHEY; CDR2 reads SVGAGI. CDR3 sequence reads: CASSQTGYNEKLFF. CDR3 DNA: TGTGCCAGCAGTCAAACGGGTTATAATGAAAAACTGTTTTTT.

This rearrangement joins TRBV5-1 to TRBJ2-1, with 9 bases that match TRBD1. V lost 0 bases, J lost 5 bases, and 3 bases stayed unmatched. This CDR3 is built from 15 residues. Per germline, CDR1 SGHRS and CDR2 YFSETQ. CDR3 DNA sequence: TGCGCCAGCAGCTTGGGAGGGACAGGGAACAATGAGCAGTTCTTC. This codes for CASSLGGTGNNEQFF.

This chain joins TRBV6-2 or TRBV6-3 and TRBJ2-3; TRBD2 matches at 11 bases. V shed 6 bases and J 7 bases; nucleotides not matched to a gene: 12. The CDR3 has 16 amino acids. CDR1 and CDR2 (germline): MNHEY, SVGEGT. CDR3: CASSPAASGRSYTQYF. The CDR3 DNA sequence: TGTGCCAGCAGCCCCGCGGCTAGCGGGAGGTCGTATACGCAGTATTTT.

This chain uses TRBV5-4 with TRBJ2-3, with a possible D match to TRBD2 (6 bases). V lost 0 bases to trimming and J lost 0 bases, with 8 bases between them. The germline V gene encodes CDR1 SGHNT and CDR2 YYREEE (reference sequence). The CDR3 covers 15 residues. The CDR3: CASSLAGTSTDTQYF. DNA of the CDR3: TGTGCCAGCAGCTTGGCCGGGACTAGCACAGATACGCAGTATTTT.

The V gene is TRBV9, the J gene TRBJ2-7; D may be TRBD1 (5 bases). The CDR3 is 15 amino acids. V lost 0 bases and J lost 4, with 14 bases in between. Germline CDR1 SGDLS, CDR2 YYNGEE. CDR3 sequence (DNA): TGTGCCAGCAGCGTAGCGGGTCAGGGTGGGTACGAGCAGTACTTC. Translated: CASSVAGQGGYEQYF.

The gene calls are TRBV15 and TRBJ2-5; 11 nucleotides match TRBD2. J lost 1 base, V lost 4 bases, and 2 bases had no gene match. This CDR3 comprises 15 residues. Germline V CDR1 and CDR2: LNHNV, YYDKDF (reference sequence). The DNA for the CDR3 is TGTGCCACCAGCACGACTAGCGGGATCCAAGAGACCCAGTACTTC. Amino acids: CATSTTSGIQETQYF.

The CDR3, as DNA: TGTGCCACCGGAGATCCAGCTAGCACAGATACGCAGTATTTT. Translation gives CATGDPASTDTQYF. The chain uses TRBV24-1 and TRBJ2-3; D is unclear. V was shortened by 9 bases and J by 0 bases, with 12 bases between the two germline ends. The CDR3 length is 14 residues. In germline, CDR1 is KGHDR, CDR2 SFDVKD.